These T cell receptor beta chains were read from a single sample in a study of blood T cell repertoires in COVID-19. The assay was immunoSEQ multiplex PCR, and TCRdb's table has in-frame clones only and misses some. The data hold a few hundred thousand clones, with around four fifths observed a single time. The material sequenced was peripheral blood. The receptors were gathered from a woman aged 45-59 years with acute or convalescent COVID-19. Both conserved end residues are trimmed from each CDR3. A D gene is named only where the DNA matches it firmly.

v_call	j_call	d_call	cdr3_aa
TRBV9	TRBJ2-3	.	ASSGLPLFTDTQY
TRBV5-5	TRBJ1-2	.	ASSLSVNRAPPMGT
TRBV7-2	TRBJ2-1	TRBD2	ASSPPSGRGNEQF
TRBV6-5	TRBJ1-1	.	ASRRAGQNTEAF
TRBV6-2/TRBV6-3	TRBJ2-5	TRBD2	ASSSADPSGGETQY
TRBV19	TRBJ2-3	TRBD2	ASSIVQAGDTDTQY
TRBV5-1	TRBJ2-6	.	ASSLQQGNGANVLT
TRBV6-5	TRBJ1-1	.	ASSTKRDTEAF
TRBV5-4	TRBJ2-3	.	ASSFGGANTDTQY
TRBV7-2	TRBJ1-1	TRBD1	ASSSTGQGNTEAF
TRBV18	TRBJ2-2	.	ASSPQEGTGELF
TRBV29-1	TRBJ2-3	TRBD2	SVRAGGPTDTQY
TRBV27	TRBJ2-7	.	ASSATRDWEYYEQY
TRBV5-1	TRBJ1-6	TRBD1	ASSNGTGRNSPLH
TRBV2	TRBJ2-2	TRBD1	ASSAGTGNTGELF
TRBV18	TRBJ1-2	.	ASSDQGLDGYT
TRBV2	TRBJ2-3	.	ASSETPSDTQY
TRBV5-4	TRBJ1-1	TRBD1	ASSMKQGSTEAF
TRBV6-2/TRBV6-3	TRBJ2-2	TRBD1	ASSYSGQGVPGELF
TRBV18	TRBJ2-7	.	ASSRPPGAYEQY
TRBV7-2	TRBJ1-2	.	ASSPPGGHLYGYT
TRBV11-2	TRBJ1-1	.	ASSLQKTEAF
TRBV19	TRBJ2-5	.	ASSPLTGPQETQY
TRBV6-5	TRBJ1-1	.	ASSYSRIRGTEAF
TRBV13	TRBJ1-1	.	ASSGNRNPRTEAF
TRBV7-3	TRBJ2-1	TRBD1	ASSRDRGSYNEQF
TRBV5-1	TRBJ1-5	.	ATEGGERQPQH
TRBV11-2	TRBJ2-7	.	ASSTAGVLGYEQY
TRBV10-3	TRBJ1-3	TRBD1	AISTLTGAGNTIY
TRBV7-2	TRBJ1-4	TRBD1	ASSLTGGGSEKLF
TRBV4-1	TRBJ1-1	.	ASSQEIRGEAF
TRBV7-9	TRBJ2-1	TRBD2	ASSPSGRDNEQF
TRBV24-1	TRBJ2-5	TRBD2	ATSAHGRTNQETQY
TRBV4-3	TRBJ1-2	TRBD1	ASSQGFRDRGHGYT
TRBV3-1/TRBV3-2	TRBJ1-1	TRBD1	ASSHLDRAPLSEAF
TRBV6-1	TRBJ2-1	.	ASSSPGGTYNEQF
TRBV27	TRBJ1-2	.	ASSLSQTYGYT
TRBV5-1	TRBJ2-5	.	ASSPLDSLYQETQY
TRBV2	TRBJ2-1	TRBD1	ASIPGQSNNEQF
TRBV10-3	TRBJ1-2	TRBD1	AISEPDRAYTYT
TRBV20-1	TRBJ1-4	.	SASGGRDEKLF
TRBV6-6	TRBJ1-4	.	ASRFRPNEKLF
TRBV7-9	TRBJ1-1	.	ASSSSRGDTEAF
TRBV6-5	TRBJ1-5	TRBD1	ASSKTGGPNQPQH
TRBV29-1	TRBJ1-3	.	SVETVFGNTIY
TRBV27	TRBJ1-1	.	ASYSGGADRRAF
TRBV10-3	TRBJ1-2	.	AISDLIGAGYT
TRBV2	TRBJ1-5	.	ASSEEGSQPQH
TRBV27	TRBJ2-1	.	ASSLMGGLNEQF
TRBV3-1/TRBV3-2	TRBJ2-2	TRBD2	ASSLTSGSPGELF
TRBV5-1	TRBJ2-1	.	ASSPDSLRQF
TRBV14	TRBJ2-5	.	ASSPTGRETQY
TRBV5-1	TRBJ1-2	.	ASSERGSSAYGYT
TRBV6-6	TRBJ1-2	TRBD1	AARQGLDGYT
TRBV19	TRBJ2-3	TRBD1	ASSMWTGEQY